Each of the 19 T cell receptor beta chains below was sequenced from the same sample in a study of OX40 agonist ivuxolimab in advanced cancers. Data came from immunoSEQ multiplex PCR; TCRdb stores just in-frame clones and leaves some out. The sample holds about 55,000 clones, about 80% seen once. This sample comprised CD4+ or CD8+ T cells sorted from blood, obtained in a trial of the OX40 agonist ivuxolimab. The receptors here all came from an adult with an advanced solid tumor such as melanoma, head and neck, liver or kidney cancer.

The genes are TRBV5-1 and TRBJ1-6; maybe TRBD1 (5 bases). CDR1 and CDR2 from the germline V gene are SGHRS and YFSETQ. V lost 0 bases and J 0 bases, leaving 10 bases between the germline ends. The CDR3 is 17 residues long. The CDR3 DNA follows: TGCGCCAGCAGCTTGGAGACAGCCAGCTCCTATAATTCACCCCTCCACTTT. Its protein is CASSLETASSYNSPLHF. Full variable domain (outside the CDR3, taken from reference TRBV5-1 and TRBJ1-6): KAGVTQTPRYLIKTRGQQVTLSCSPISGHRSVSWYQQTPGQGLQFLFEYFSETQRNKGNFPGRFSGRQFSNSRSEMNVSTLELGDSALYLCASSLETASSYNSPLHFGNGTRLTVT.

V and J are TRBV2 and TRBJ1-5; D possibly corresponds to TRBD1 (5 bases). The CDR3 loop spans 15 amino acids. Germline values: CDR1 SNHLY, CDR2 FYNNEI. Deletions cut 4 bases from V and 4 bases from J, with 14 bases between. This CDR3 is CASSGVGLGNQPQHF. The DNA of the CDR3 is TGTGCCAGCAGTGGGGTGGGGCTTGGTAATCAGCCCCAGCATTTT.

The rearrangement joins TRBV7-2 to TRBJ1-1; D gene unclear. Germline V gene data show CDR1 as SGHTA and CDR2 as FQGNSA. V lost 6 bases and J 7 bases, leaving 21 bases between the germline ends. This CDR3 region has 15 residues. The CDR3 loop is CASSSKPGPTLEAFF. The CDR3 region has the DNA TGTGCCAGCAGTTCTAAACCGGGCCCGACCCTTGAAGCTTTCTTT. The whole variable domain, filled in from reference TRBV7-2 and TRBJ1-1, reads GAGVSQSPSNKVTEKGKDVELRCDPISGHTALYWYRQSLGQGLEFLIYFQGNSAPDKSGLPSDRFSAERTGGSVSTLTIQRTQQEDSAVYLCASSSKPGPTLEAFFGQGTRLTVV.

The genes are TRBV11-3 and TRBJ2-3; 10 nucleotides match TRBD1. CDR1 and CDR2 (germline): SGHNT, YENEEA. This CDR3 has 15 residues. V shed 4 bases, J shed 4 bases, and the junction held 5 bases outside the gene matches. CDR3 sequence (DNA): TGTGCCAGCAGCTCGCCGGGACAGGGGCCAGATACGCAGTATTTT. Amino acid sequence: CASSSPGQGPDTQYF.

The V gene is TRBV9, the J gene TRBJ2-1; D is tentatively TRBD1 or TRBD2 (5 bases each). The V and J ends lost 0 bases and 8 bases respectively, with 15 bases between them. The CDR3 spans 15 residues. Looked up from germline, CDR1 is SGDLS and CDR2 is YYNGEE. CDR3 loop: CASSVVGTVAHEQFF. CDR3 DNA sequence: TGTGCCAGCAGCGTAGTGGGGACCGTCGCGCATGAGCAGTTCTTC.

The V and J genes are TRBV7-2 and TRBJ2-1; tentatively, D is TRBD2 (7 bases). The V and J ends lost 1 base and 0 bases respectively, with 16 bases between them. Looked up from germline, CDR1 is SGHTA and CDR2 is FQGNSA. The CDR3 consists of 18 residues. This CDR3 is CASSLGGGGPSSYNEQFF. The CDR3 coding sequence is TGTGCCAGCAGCTTAGGGGGCGGGGGCCCTAGCTCCTACAATGAGCAGTTCTTC. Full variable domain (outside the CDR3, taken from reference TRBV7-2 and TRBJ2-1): GAGVSQSPSNKVTEKGKDVELRCDPISGHTALYWYRQSLGQGLEFLIYFQGNSAPDKSGLPSDRFSAERTGGSVSTLTIQRTQQEDSAVYLCASSLGGGGPSSYNEQFFGPGTRLTVL.

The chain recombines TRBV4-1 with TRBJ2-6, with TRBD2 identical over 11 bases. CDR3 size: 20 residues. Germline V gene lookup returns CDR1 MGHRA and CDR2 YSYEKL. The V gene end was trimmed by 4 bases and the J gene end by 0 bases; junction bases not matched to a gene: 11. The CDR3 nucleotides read TGCGCCAGCAGCCCCTCGATCGGACTAGCGGGTCGCTCTGGGGCCAACGTCCTGACTTTC. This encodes CASSPSIGLAGRSGANVLTF.

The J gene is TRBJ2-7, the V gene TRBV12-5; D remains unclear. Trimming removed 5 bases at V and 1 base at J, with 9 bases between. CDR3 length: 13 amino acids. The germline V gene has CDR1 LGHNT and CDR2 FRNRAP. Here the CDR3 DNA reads TGTGCTAGTGGTCTCGACACTTCCTACGAGCAGTACTTC. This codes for CASGLDTSYEQYF.

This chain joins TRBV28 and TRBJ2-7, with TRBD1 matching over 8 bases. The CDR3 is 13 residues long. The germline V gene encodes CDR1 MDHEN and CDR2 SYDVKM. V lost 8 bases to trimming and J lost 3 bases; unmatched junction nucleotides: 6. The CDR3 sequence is CASARTGFYEQYF. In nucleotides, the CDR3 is TGTGCCAGCGCTAGGACAGGGTTCTACGAGCAGTACTTC. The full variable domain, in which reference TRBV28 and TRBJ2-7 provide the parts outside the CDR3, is DVKVTQSSRYLVKRTGEKVFLECVQDMDHENMFWYRQDPGLGLRLIYFSYDVKMKEKGDIPEGYSVSREKKERFSLILESASTNQTSMYLCASARTGFYEQYFGPGTRLTVT.

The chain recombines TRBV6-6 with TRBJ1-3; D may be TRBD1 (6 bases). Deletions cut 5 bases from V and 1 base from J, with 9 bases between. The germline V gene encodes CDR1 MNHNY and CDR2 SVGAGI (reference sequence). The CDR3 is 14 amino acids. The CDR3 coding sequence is TGTGCCAGCAGTCGGACAGCATCTGGAAACACCATATATTTT. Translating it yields CASSRTASGNTIYF.

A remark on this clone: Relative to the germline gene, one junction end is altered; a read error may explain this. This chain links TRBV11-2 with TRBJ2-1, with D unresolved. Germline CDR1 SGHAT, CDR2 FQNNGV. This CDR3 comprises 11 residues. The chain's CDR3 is CASKLGNEQFF. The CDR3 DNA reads TGCGCCAGCAAATTAGGCAATGAGCAGTTCTTC.

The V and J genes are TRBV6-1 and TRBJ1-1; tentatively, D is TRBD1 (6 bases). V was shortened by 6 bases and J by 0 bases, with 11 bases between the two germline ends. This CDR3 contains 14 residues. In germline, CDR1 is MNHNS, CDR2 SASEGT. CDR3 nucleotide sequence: TGTGCCAGCAGAACTCAGGGGTTGAACACTGAAGCTTTCTTT. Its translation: CASRTQGLNTEAFF.

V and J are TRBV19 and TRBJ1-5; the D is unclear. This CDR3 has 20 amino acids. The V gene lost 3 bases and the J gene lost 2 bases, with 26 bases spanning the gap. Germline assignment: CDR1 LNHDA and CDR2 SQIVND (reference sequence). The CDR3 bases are TGTGCCAGTAGTATCGCCCCCATGATTCGCGGGCCAAAGGGCAATCAGCCCCAGCATTTT. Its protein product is CASSIAPMIRGPKGNQPQHF.

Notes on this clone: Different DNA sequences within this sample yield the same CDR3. CDR3 amino acids: CASSFVGATGQETQYF. CDR3 DNA: TGCGCCAGCAGCTTTGTCGGGGCCACGGGTCAAGAGACCCAGTACTTC. V gene TRBV5-1 combines with J gene TRBJ2-5; either TRBD1 or TRBD2 may fit D (5 bases each). Trimming took 2 bases from V and 2 from J, leaving 16 bases between them. The CDR3 is made up of 16 amino acids. The germline gives CDR1 SGHRS, CDR2 YFSETQ.

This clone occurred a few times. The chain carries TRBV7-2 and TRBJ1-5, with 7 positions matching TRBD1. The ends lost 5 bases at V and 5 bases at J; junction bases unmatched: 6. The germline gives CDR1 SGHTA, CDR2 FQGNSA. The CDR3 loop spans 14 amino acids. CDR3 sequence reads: CASSATGAHQPQHF. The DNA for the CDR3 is TGTGCCAGCAGCGCTACAGGGGCCCATCAGCCCCAGCATTTT.

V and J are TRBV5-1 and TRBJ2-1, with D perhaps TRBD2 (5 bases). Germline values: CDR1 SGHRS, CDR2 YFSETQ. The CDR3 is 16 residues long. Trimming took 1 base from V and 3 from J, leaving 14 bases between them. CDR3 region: CASSLSPGENYNEQFF. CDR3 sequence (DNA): TGCGCCAGCAGCTTGAGCCCCGGGGAAAACTACAATGAGCAGTTCTTC. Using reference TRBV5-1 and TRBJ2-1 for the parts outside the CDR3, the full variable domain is KAGVTQTPRYLIKTRGQQVTLSCSPISGHRSVSWYQQTPGQGLQFLFEYFSETQRNKGNFPGRFSGRQFSNSRSEMNVSTLELGDSALYLCASSLSPGENYNEQFFGPGTRLTVL.

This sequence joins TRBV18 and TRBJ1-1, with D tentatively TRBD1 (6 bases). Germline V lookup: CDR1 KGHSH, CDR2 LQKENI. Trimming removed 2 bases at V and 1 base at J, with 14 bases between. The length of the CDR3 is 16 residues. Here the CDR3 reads CASSPMLGHENTEAFF. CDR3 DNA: TGTGCCAGCTCACCAATGCTGGGACATGAGAACACTGAAGCTTTCTTT.

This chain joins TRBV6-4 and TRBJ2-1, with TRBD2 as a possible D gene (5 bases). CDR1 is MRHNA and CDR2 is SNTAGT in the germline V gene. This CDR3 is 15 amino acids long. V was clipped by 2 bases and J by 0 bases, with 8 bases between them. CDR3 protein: CASSDRGFSYNEQFF. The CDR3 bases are TGTGCCAGCAGTGACCGGGGATTCTCCTACAATGAGCAGTTCTTC.

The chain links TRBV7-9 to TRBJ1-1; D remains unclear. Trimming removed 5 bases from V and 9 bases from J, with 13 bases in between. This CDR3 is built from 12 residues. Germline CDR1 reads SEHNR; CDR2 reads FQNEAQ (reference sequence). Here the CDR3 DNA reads TGTGCCAGCAGCCACGCTGCATATCAAGCTTTCTTT. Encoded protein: CASSHAAYQAFF.